This is a list of T cell receptor beta chains from one sample in a study of blood T cell repertoires in COVID-19. Generated by immunoSEQ multiplex PCR, the TCRdb table keeps only in-frame clones and is missing some. The sample consists of 95,000 to 150,000 clones, 92% of them appearing once. The sequenced sample was peripheral blood. The receptor set was obtained from a man aged 45 to 65 with COVID-19, enrolled during active disease. Each CDR3 is given with its conserved first and last residue. A D gene is named only where the DNA matches it firmly. Size tells how often a clone was seen (once, few, many) or the class of an expanded clone, and some rows leave it out.

J: TRBJ2-1
D: -
V: TRBV10-2
size: -
CDR3: CASSEWGRGSRDEQFF
DNA: TGCGCCAGCAGTGAATGGGGCAGGGGATCACGGGATGAGCAGTTCTTC

J: TRBJ1-6
D: -
V: TRBV12-3/TRBV12-4
size: -
CDR3: CASSTAAYSPLHF
DNA: TGTGCCAGCAGTACTGCAGCGTATTCACCCCTCCACTTT

J: TRBJ2-5
D: -
V: TRBV15
size: -
CDR3: CATSRDLRVETQYF
DNA: TGTGCCACCAGCAGAGATTTGAGGGTGGAGACCCAGTACTTC

J: TRBJ2-2
D: TRBD1
V: TRBV19
size: -
CDR3: CASEPGQGAGELFF
DNA: TGTGCCAGTGAACCGGGACAGGGGGCCGGGGAGCTGTTTTTT

J: TRBJ2-5
D: -
V: TRBV15
size: -
CDR3: CATSRAGVRETQYF
DNA: TGTGCCACCAGCAGGGCAGGGGTGAGGGAGACCCAGTACTTC

J: TRBJ2-7
D: TRBD1
V: TRBV27
size: -
CDR3: CASSLDRGGYEQYF
DNA: TGTGCCAGCAGTTTAGACAGGGGAGGCTACGAGCAGTACTTC

J: TRBJ2-7
D: TRBD1
V: TRBV27
size: -
CDR3: CASSSGQGVTYEQYF
DNA: TGTGCCAGCAGTTCCGGACAGGGGGTCACCTACGAGCAGTACTTC

J: TRBJ2-4
D: TRBD1
V: TRBV5-3
size: -
CDR3: CARSRPDRGKNIQYF
DNA: TGTGCCAGAAGCCGACCCGACAGGGGAAAAAACATTCAGTACTTC

J: TRBJ1-1
D: -
V: TRBV7-2
size: -
CDR3: CASKDSDSSFLEAFF
DNA: TGTGCCAGCAAGGACTCGGACAGTTCTTTTCTGGAAGCTTTCTTT

J: TRBJ2-1
D: -
V: TRBV27
size: -
CDR3: CASTRASEQFF
DNA: TGTGCCAGCACGAGGGCGAGCGAGCAGTTCTTC

J: TRBJ1-4
D: -
V: TRBV6-1
size: -
CDR3: CASSEQEKLFF
DNA: TGTGCCAGCAGTGAGCAGGAAAAACTGTTTTTT

J: TRBJ1-5
D: -
V: TRBV15
size: -
CDR3: CATSRSPGQPQHF
DNA: TGTGCCACCAGCAGAAGTCCCGGTCAGCCCCAGCATTTT

J: TRBJ2-5
D: -
V: TRBV9
size: -
CDR3: CASSVDSRETQYF
DNA: TGTGCCAGCAGCGTAGATTCTCGGGAGACCCAGTACTTC

J: TRBJ2-5
D: TRBD2
V: TRBV28
size: -
CDR3: CASTASGGETQYF
DNA: TGTGCCAGCACCGCTAGCGGGGGAGAGACCCAGTACTTC

J: TRBJ2-2
D: -
V: TRBV14
size: -
CDR3: CASSQDLGGELFF
DNA: TGTGCCAGCAGCCAAGATCTAGGCGGGGAGCTGTTTTTT

J: TRBJ2-1
D: -
V: TRBV6-6
size: once
CDR3: CASSPDSYNEQFF
DNA: TGTGCCAGCAGTCCCGACAGCTACAATGAGCAGTTCTTC

J: TRBJ1-5
D: -
V: TRBV18
size: -
CDR3: CASSLLAGENQPQHF
DNA: TGTGCCAGCTCACTATTAGCCGGAGAAAATCAGCCCCAGCATTTT

J: TRBJ2-3
D: TRBD2
V: TRBV3-1/TRBV3-2
size: -
CDR3: CASSREGGADTQYF
DNA: TGTGCCAGCAGCCGGGAGGGCGGGGCAGATACGCAGTATTTT

J: TRBJ2-1
D: -
V: TRBV5-1
size: once
CDR3: CASSPVSYNEQFF
DNA: TGCGCCAGCAGCCCAGTGTCCTACAATGAGCAGTTCTTC

J: TRBJ2-7
D: -
V: TRBV3-1/TRBV3-2
size: -
CDR3: CASSPRGGSQYEQYF
DNA: TGTGCCAGCAGTCCCCGAGGTGGATCTCAATACGAGCAGTACTTC

J: TRBJ2-5
D: TRBD1
V: TRBV19
size: few
CDR3: CASSMDTGGQETQYF
DNA: TGTGCCAGTAGTATGGATACAGGGGGCCAAGAGACCCAGTACTTC

J: TRBJ2-5
D: TRBD1
V: TRBV11-1
size: -
CDR3: CASSLGQGTQYF
DNA: TGTGCCAGCAGCTTAGGACAGGGAACCCAGTACTTC

J: TRBJ1-2
D: TRBD1
V: TRBV20-1
size: -
CDR3: CSAGGTGANYGYTF
DNA: TGCAGTGCTGGTGGGACAGGGGCGAACTATGGCTACACCTTC

J: TRBJ2-7
D: -
V: TRBV4-3
size: -
CDR3: CASSQVGGGSEQYF
DNA: TGCGCCAGCAGCCAAGTTGGAGGGGGCTCCGAGCAGTACTTC

J: TRBJ2-1
D: TRBD2
V: TRBV7-9
size: -
CDR3: CASSLVRLAGSYNEQFF
DNA: TGTGCCAGCAGCTTAGTCCGACTAGCGGGTTCCTACAATGAGCAGTTCTTC

J: TRBJ1-2
D: TRBD1
V: TRBV27
size: -
CDR3: CASSLAGDRENYGYTF
DNA: TGTGCCAGCAGTTTGGCCGGGGACAGAGAAAACTATGGCTACACCTTC

J: TRBJ2-7
D: -
V: TRBV9
size: -
CDR3: CASSPEVAVPFYEQYF
DNA: TGTGCCAGCAGCCCAGAGGTAGCGGTACCCTTCTACGAGCAGTACTTC

J: TRBJ2-2
D: -
V: TRBV5-1
size: -
CDR3: CASIEQDTGELFF
DNA: TGCGCCAGCATTGAACAGGACACCGGGGAGCTGTTTTTT

J: TRBJ2-1
D: -
V: TRBV28
size: -
CDR3: CASSLGGNTYNEQFF
DNA: TGTGCCAGCAGTTTGGGCGGGAATACATACAATGAGCAGTTCTTC

J: TRBJ1-2
D: TRBD1
V: TRBV5-1
size: -
CDR3: CASSFLGGTDNYGYTF
DNA: TGCGCCAGCAGCTTCCTTGGTGGGACAGATAACTATGGCTACACCTTC

J: TRBJ2-3
D: -
V: TRBV2
size: -
CDR3: CASSLFSDSLTDTQYF
DNA: TGTGCCAGCAGTTTATTTTCGGACAGCCTCACAGATACGCAGTATTTT